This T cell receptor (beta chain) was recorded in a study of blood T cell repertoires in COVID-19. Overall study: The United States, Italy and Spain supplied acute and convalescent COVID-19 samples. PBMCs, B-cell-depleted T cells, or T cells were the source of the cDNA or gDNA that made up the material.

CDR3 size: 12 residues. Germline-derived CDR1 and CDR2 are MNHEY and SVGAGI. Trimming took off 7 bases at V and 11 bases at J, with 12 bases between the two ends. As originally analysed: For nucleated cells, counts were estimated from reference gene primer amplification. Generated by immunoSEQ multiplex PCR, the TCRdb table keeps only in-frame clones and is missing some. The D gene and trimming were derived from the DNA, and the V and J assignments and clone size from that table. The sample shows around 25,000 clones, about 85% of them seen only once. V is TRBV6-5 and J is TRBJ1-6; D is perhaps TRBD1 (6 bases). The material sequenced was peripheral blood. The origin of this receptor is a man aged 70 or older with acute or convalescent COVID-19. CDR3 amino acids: CASKGGEPPLHF. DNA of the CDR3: TGTGCCAGCAAGGGGGGGGAACCACCCCTCCACTTT.